This T cell receptor beta chain was recovered during a study of control samples from healthy donors and cancer patients. The repertoire was sequenced with immunoSEQ multiplex PCR; TCRdb's copy has only in-frame clones and lacks some. This sample has 170,000 or so clones, with approximately 94% found just once. Per the germline V gene, CDR1 is SGHRS and CDR2 is YFSETQ. Trimming removed 0 bases at V and 9 bases at J, with 16 bases between. The CDR3 runs 15 residues. The TCR comes from a woman aged 18-30 years in good health. The rearrangement links TRBV5-1 to TRBJ2-1; D perhaps matches TRBD2 (7 bases). Material: blood. The CDR3 is CASSLGGGTFGEQFF. The CDR3 nucleotides read TGCGCCAGCAGCTTGGGCGGGGGCACCTTCGGTGAGCAGTTCTTC.